The entry below describes one T cell receptor (beta chain). The specificity of this receptor is unknown. The input lacks base qualities; no much larger clone sits a single base away. The trial excluded patients who had a history of autoimmune disease or who were on systemic immunosuppression. Peripheral blood for TCR sequencing was drawn from every dose cohort at baseline, at cycle 4 day 1 and at cycle 7 day 1. Samples came from an open-label, multicenter, first-in-human phase I dose-escalation trial of ivuxolimab. Adults with locally advanced or metastatic melanoma, renal cell, hepatocellular, or head and neck squamous cell carcinoma were enrolled in the trial. CD4+ and CD8+ T cells were sorted separately from peripheral blood before TCR sequencing. These data come from a study of OX40 agonist ivuxolimab in advanced cancers. Turning to the overall study: Ivuxolimab was a fully human IgG2 agonistic monoclonal antibody targeting the costimulatory receptor OX40 (CD134). Intravenous ivuxolimab was administered to patients every 2 weeks at six dose levels: 0.01, 0.1, 0.3, 1.5, 3 and 10 mg/kg. Among the roughly 50 dose-escalation patients, about 19 had hepatocellular carcinoma, roughly 15 melanoma, 9 renal cell carcinoma and 9 head and neck cancer. A male proportion of roughly 80% and a mean age of approximately 55 years, ranging from roughly 20 to 80, were recorded for the dose-escalation cohort. Prior anti-PD-1, anti-PD-L1 or anti-CTLA-4 therapy was permitted, and approximately 39% of dose-escalation patients had received checkpoint inhibitors. Partial responses occurred in three dose-escalation patients: two with cutaneous melanoma and one with hepatocellular carcinoma. Peripheral TCRbeta sequencing was intended to test whether TCR sequence diversity was altered and clonal T-cell expansion was caused by ivuxolimab. The paper describes the monotherapy dose-escalation part (N ≈ 49 patients) of the phase I trial of ivuxolimab. The paper as a whole reports these results and caveats: Partial responders in the 0.1-3.0 mg/kg groups had among the lowest normalized peripheral clonal expansion, especially among CD8+ T cells. On average, CD8+ T cells showed more expanded clones than CD4+ T cells after ivuxolimab. The antigen specificity of the clonally expanded peripheral T cells was not determined. Low levels of normalized T-cell clonal expansion were also shown by some nonresponding patients. At doses of 0.1 to 3.0 mg/kg, clonal expansion of both CD4+ and CD8+ blood T cells was observed from baseline to week 6.

The germline V gene encodes CDR1 SGHRS and CDR2 YFSETQ. The V end loses 1 base and the J end loses 8 bases, and a stretch of 15 bases separates them. Including cysteine and phenylalanine, the CDR3 has 14 amino acids. Only the CDR3 DNA stays, 42 bases, in frame from base 1. Genomic DNA was extracted from sorted cells for sequencing of the TCRbeta CDR3 region. TCRbeta CDR3 regions were sequenced using the immunoSEQ Assay. TCRdb obtained this table from immuneACCESS and retained in-frame rearrangements with V and J assigned. These tables miss some clones; where compared with another copy, unresolved V genes account for less than half of the shortfall, and the remainder is unexplained. Present in this sample are tens of thousands of clones, roughly 91% of which were seen just once. The ten most abundant clones make up about 1.4% of the sample.

This specimen consisted of CD4+ or CD8+ T cells sorted from blood, obtained in a trial of the OX40 agonist ivuxolimab. The sequence links TRBV5-1 to TRBJ1-2; the D gene is perhaps TRBD1, from 5 matching bases. This receptor was identified in an adult with an advanced solid tumor such as melanoma, head and neck, liver or kidney cancer. The nucleotides are TGCGCCAGCAGCTTGAGTTTCGGGGGTGCGGGCTACACCTTC. Its protein is CASSLSFGGAGYTF.